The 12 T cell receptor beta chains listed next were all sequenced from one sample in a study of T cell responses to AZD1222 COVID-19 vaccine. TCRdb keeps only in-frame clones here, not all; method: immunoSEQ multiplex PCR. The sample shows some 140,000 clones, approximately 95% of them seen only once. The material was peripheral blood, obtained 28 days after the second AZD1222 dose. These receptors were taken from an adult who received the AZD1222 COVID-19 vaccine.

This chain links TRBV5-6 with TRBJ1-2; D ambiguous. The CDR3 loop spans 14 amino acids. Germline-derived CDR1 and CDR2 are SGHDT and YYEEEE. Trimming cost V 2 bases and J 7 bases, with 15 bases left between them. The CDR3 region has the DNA TGTGCCAGCAGCTTTCTTGACGAGGGCGGTGGCTACACCTTC. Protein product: CASSFLDEGGGYTF.

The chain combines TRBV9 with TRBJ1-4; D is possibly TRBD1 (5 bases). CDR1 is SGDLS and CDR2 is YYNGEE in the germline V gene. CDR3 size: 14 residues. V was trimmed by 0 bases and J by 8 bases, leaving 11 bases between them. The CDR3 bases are TGTGCCAGCAGCGTAGGACGGAGGGGAGAAAAACTGTTTTTT. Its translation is CASSVGRRGEKLFF. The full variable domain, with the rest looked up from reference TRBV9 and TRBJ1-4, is DSGVTQTPKHLITATGQRVTLRCSPRSGDLSVYWYQQSLDQGLQFLIQYYNGEERAKGNILERFSAQQFPDLHSELNLSSLELGDSALYFCASSVGRRGEKLFFGSGTQLSVL.

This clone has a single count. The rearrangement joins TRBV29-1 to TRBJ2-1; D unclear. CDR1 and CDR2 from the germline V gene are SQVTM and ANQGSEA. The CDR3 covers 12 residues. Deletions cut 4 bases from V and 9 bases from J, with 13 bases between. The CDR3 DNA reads TGCAGCGTTGTTGTCCGATCGCGTGAGCAGTTCTTC. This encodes CSVVVRSREQFF.

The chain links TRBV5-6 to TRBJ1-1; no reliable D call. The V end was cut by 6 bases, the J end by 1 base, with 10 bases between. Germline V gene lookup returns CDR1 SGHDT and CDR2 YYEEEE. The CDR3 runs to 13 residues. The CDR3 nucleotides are TGTGCCAGCACCACATCAGGGAACACTGAAGCTTTCTTT. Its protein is CASTTSGNTEAFF.

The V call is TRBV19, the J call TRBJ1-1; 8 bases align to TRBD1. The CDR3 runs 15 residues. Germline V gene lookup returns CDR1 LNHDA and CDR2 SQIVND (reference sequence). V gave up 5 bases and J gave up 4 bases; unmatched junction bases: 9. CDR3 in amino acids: CASSLYRGGGTEAFF. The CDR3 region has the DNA TGTGCCAGTAGTTTATACAGGGGGGGAGGCACTGAAGCTTTCTTT.

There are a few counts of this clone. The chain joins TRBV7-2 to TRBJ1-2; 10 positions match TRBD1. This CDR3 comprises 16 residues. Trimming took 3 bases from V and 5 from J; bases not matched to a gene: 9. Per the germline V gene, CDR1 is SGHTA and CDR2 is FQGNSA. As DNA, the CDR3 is TGTGCCAGCAGCTTCCTCCCCGGGACAGGGGTATATGGCTACACCTTC. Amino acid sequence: CASSFLPGTGVYGYTF.

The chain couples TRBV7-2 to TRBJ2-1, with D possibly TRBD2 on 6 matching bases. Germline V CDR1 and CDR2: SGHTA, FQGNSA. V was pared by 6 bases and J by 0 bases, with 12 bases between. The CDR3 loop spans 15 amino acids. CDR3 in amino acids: CASRGPGDSYNEQFF. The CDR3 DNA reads TGTGCCAGCAGGGGCCCGGGGGACTCCTACAATGAGCAGTTCTTC.

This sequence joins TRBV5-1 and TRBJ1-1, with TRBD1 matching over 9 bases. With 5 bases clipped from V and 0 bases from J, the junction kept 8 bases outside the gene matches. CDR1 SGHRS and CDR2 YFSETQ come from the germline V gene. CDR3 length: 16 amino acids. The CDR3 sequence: CASRRTGVFLNTEAFF. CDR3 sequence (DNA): TGCGCCAGCAGAAGGACAGGGGTTTTCTTGAACACTGAAGCTTTCTTT.

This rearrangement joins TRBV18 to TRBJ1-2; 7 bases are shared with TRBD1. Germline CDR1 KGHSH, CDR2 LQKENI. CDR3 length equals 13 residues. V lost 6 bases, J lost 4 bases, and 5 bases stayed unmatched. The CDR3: CASSRQGSYGYTF. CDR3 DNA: TGTGCCAGCTCGCGACAGGGTAGCTATGGCTACACCTTC.

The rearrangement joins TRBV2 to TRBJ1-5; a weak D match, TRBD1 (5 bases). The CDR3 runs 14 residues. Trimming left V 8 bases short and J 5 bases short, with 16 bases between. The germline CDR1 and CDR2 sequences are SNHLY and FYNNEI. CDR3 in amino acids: CASSTQGIDQPQHF. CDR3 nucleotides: TGTGCCAGCTCTACCCAGGGTATCGATCAGCCCCAGCATTTT.

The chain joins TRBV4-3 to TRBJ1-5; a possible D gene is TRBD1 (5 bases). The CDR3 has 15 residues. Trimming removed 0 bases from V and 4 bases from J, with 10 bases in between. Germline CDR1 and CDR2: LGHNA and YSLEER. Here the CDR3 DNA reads TGCGCCAGCAGCCAAGATTGGGGGGAGAATCAGCCCCAGCATTTT. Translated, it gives CASSQDWGENQPQHF.

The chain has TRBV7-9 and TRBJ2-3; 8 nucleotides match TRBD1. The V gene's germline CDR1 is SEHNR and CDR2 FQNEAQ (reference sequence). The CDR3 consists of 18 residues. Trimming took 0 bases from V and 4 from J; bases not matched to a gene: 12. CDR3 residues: CASSLAAGGGVPPDTQYF. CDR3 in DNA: TGTGCCAGCAGCTTAGCTGCAGGGGGCGGGGTCCCCCCAGATACGCAGTATTTT.